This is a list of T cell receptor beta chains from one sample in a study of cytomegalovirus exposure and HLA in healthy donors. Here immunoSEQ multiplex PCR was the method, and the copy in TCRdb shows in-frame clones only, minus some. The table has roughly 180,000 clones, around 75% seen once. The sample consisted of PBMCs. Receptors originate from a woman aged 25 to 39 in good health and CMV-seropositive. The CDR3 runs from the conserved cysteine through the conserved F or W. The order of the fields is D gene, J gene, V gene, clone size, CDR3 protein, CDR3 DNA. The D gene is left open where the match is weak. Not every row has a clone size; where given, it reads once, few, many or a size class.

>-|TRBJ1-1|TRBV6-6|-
CASRVGGTEAFF
TGTGCCAGCAGGGTGGGGGGCACTGAAGCTTTCTTT
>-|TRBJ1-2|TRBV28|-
CASSTLQWEGGYTF
TGTGCCAGCAGTACCCTACAGTGGGAGGGTGGCTACACCTTC
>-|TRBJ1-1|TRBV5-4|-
CASSLARGLGNTEAFF
TGTGCCAGCAGCTTGGCCCGGGGTCTGGGGAACACTGAAGCTTTCTTT
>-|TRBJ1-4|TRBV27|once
CASRMAGRGEKLFF
TGTGCCAGCAGGATGGCAGGGCGGGGTGAAAAACTGTTTTTT
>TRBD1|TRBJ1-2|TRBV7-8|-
CASSLTGGADYGYTF
TGTGCCAGCAGCTTAACAGGGGGCGCCGACTATGGCTACACCTTC
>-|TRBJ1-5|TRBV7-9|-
CASSYYGQPQHF
TGTGCCAGCAGTTACTACGGGCAGCCCCAGCATTTT
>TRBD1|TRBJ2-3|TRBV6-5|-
CASSLTGEPTDTQYF
TGTGCCAGCAGTTTGACAGGGGAGCCCACAGATACGCAGTATTTT
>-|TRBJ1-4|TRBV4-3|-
CASSHGEGKLFF
TGCGCCAGCAGCCACGGGGAGGGGAAACTGTTTTTT
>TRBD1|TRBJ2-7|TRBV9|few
CASSGDRAYEQYF
TGTGCCAGCAGCGGGGACAGGGCCTACGAGCAGTACTTC
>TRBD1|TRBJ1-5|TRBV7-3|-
CASSLTGGSNQPQHF
TGTGCCAGCAGCTTGACAGGGGGGAGCAATCAGCCCCAGCATTTT
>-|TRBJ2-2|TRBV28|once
CASSFGLSANTGELFF
TGTGCCAGCAGTTTCGGACTGTCCGCGAACACCGGGGAGCTGTTTTTT
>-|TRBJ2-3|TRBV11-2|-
CASILTRPPTDTQYF
TGTGCCAGCATCCTGACTAGACCCCCTACAGATACGCAGTATTTT
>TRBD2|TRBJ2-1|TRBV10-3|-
CAIRISGSDEQFF
TGTGCCATCAGGATTAGCGGGAGCGATGAGCAGTTCTTC
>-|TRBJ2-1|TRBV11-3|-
CASSFRSYNEQFF
TGTGCCAGCAGCTTTCGTTCCTACAATGAGCAGTTCTTC
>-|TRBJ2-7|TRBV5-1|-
CASQLQGVSSDEQYF
TGCGCCAGCCAACTACAGGGCGTGTCCTCGGACGAGCAGTACTTC
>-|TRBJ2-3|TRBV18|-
CASSPLQGFTDTQYF
TGTGCCAGCTCACCTCTCCAGGGGTTCACAGATACGCAGTATTTT
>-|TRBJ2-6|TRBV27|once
CASSPVRGGANVLTF
TGTGCCAGCAGCCCAGTTAGGGGGGGGGCCAACGTCCTGACTTTC
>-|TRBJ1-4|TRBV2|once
CASTPDGGNEKLFF
TGTGCCAGCACCCCGGACGGAGGAAATGAAAAACTGTTTTTT
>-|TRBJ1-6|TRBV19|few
CASGSLKGNGESPLHF
TGTGCCAGCGGGTCACTCAAGGGGAATGGGGAATCACCCCTCCACTTT
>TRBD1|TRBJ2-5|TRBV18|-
CASSPTGQGVQETQYF
TGTGCCAGCTCCCCAACGGGGCAGGGGGTCCAAGAGACCCAGTACTTC
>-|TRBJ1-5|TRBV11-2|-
CASSLHAGNQPQHF
TGTGCCAGCAGCTTACATGCGGGGAATCAGCCCCAGCATTTT
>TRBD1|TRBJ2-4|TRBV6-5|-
CASSRQGLTNIQYF
TGTGCCAGCAGTCGACAGGGTTTAACAAACATTCAGTACTTC
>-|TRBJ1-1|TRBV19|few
CASSGTPRGAFF
TGTGCCAGTAGTGGGACACCACGAGGGGCTTTCTTT
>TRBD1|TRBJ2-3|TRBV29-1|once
CSVGTGRTDTQYF
TGCAGCGTGGGGACAGGGCGCACAGATACGCAGTATTTT
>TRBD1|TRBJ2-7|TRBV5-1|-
CASSYLGQGLNEQYF
TGCGCCAGCAGCTACTTGGGACAGGGTTTAAACGAGCAGTACTTC
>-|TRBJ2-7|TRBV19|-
CATSDRLSSYEQYF
TGTGCCACCTCGGACAGATTGAGCTCCTACGAGCAGTACTTC
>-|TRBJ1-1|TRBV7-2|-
CASSTDRGSEAFF
TGTGCCAGCAGCACCGATAGGGGGTCTGAAGCTTTCTTT
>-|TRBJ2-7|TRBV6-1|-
CASAQGPGLYEQYF
TGTGCCAGCGCACAGGGACCGGGATTGTACGAGCAGTACTTC
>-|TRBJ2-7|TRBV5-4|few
CASSLGIAGSYEQYF
TGTGCCAGCAGCTTGGGAATAGCTGGTTCCTACGAGCAGTACTTC
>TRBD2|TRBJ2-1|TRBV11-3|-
CASRGATSGNNEQFF
TGTGCCAGCAGGGGTGCCACTAGCGGAAACAATGAGCAGTTCTTC
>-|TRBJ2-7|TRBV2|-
CASLFMAVSYEQYF
TGTGCCAGCCTTTTCATGGCAGTGTCCTACGAGCAGTACTTC
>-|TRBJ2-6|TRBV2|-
CASQGTAGANVLTF
TGTGCCAGCCAGGGGACGGCTGGGGCCAACGTCCTGACTTTC
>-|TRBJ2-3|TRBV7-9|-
CASRSEGGSTDTQYF
TGTGCCAGCAGATCCGAGGGGGGGTCGACAGATACGCAGTATTTT
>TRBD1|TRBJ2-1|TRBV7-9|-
CASSGGQGPNEQFF
TGTGCCAGCAGCGGGGGACAGGGACCCAATGAGCAGTTCTTC
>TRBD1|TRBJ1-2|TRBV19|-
CASSTPDRGLDGYTF
TGTGCCAGTAGTACCCCGGACAGGGGGCTCGATGGCTACACCTTC
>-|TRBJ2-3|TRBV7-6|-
CASTPGIQQDTQYF
TGTGCCAGCACCCCGGGAATTCAACAAGATACGCAGTATTTT
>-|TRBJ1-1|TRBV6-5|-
CASSYIQNTEAFF
TGTGCCAGCAGTTATATACAGAACACTGAAGCTTTCTTT
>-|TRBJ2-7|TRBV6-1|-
CASSTPLLRGYEQYF
TGTGCCAGCTCCACGCCCCTTTTACGGGGCTACGAGCAGTACTTC
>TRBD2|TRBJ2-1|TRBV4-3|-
CASSQEWGLAGGEQFF
TGCGCCAGCAGCCAAGAATGGGGACTAGCGGGGGGGGAGCAGTTCTTC
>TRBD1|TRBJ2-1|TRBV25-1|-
CASSRDSSYNEQFF
TGTGCCAGCAGCCGGGACAGTTCCTACAATGAGCAGTTCTTC
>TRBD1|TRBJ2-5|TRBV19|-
CASSPRLGQGRKTQYF
TGTGCCAGTAGTCCCCGCCTCGGACAGGGTCGCAAGACCCAGTACTTC
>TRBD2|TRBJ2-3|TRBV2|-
CASSAIAGYTDTQYF
TGTGCCAGCAGTGCTATAGCGGGTTACACAGATACGCAGTATTTT
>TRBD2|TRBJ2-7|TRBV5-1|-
CASSSGAAYEQYF
TGCGCCAGCAGCAGCGGGGCAGCCTACGAGCAGTACTTC
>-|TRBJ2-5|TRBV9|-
CASSVDLGHETQYF
TGTGCCAGCAGCGTAGATCTGGGCCACGAGACCCAGTACTTC
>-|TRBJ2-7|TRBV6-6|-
CASQATVIYEQYF
TGTGCCAGCCAGGCAACTGTGATTTACGAGCAGTACTTC
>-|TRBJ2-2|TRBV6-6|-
CASSYLSGDTGELFF
TGTGCCAGCAGTTATCTATCAGGGGACACCGGGGAGCTGTTTTTT
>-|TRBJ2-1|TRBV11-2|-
CASSLDPRAGEQFF
TGTGCCAGCAGCTTAGACCCTAGGGCGGGGGAGCAGTTCTTC
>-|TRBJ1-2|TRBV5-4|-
CASSFTGSIYGYTF
TGTGCCAGCAGCTTCACAGGATCGATCTATGGCTACACCTTC
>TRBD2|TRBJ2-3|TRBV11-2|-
CASSFSSGGLTDTQYF
TGTGCCAGCAGCTTCTCGAGCGGGGGGCTCACAGATACGCAGTATTTT
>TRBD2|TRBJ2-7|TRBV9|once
CASSAGGTVYEQYF
TGTGCCAGCAGCGCGGGGGGGACGGTCTACGAGCAGTACTTC
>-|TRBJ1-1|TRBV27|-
CASSLMRNTEAFF
TGTGCCAGCAGTTTAATGCGGAACACTGAAGCTTTCTTT
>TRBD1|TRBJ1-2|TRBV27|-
CASSRFGTDHLAFNYGYTF
TGTGCCAGCAGTCGATTCGGGACAGATCATCTCGCTTTTAACTATGGCTACACCTTC
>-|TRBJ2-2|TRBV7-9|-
CASRAGPGELFF
TGTGCCAGCAGAGCGGGCCCCGGGGAGCTGTTTTTT
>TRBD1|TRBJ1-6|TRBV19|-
CASSGTGKGNNSPLHF
TGTGCCAGTAGCGGGACAGGGAAGGGCAATAATTCACCCCTCCACTTT
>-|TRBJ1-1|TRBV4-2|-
CASSQDRGARTEAFF
TGTGCCAGCAGCCAAGACAGGGGCGCGAGAACTGAAGCTTTCTTT